The next 25 T cell receptor beta chains were all read from a single sample in a study of cytomegalovirus exposure and HLA in healthy donors. It was with 60 Vbeta and 13 Jbeta primers that the PCR ran. Method: immunoSEQ multiplex PCR; TCRdb's copy keeps in-frame clones and lacks some. The sample holds around 140,000 clones, roughly 82% seen once. The material sequenced was PBMCs. These receptors were taken from a man aged 30-40 years in good health and CMV-seronegative.

Turning to this clone: The sample carries other DNA sequences with the same CDR3. V is TRBV5-5 and J is TRBJ1-2; 9 nucleotides match TRBD1. The CDR3 is 14 residues long. V was pared by 2 bases and J by 4 bases, with 3 bases of the junction left unmatched. Germline CDR1 reads SGHKS; CDR2 reads YYEKEE (reference sequence). CDR3 loop: CASSLGQGFYGYTF. The CDR3, as DNA: TGTGCCAGCAGCTTAGGACAGGGGTTCTATGGCTACACCTTC. The whole variable domain, remainder taken from reference TRBV5-5 and TRBJ1-2, is DAGVTQSPTHLIKTRGQQVTLRCSPISGHKSVSWYQQVLGQGPQFIFQYYEKEERGRGNFPDRFSARQFPNYSSELNVNALLLGDSALYLCASSLGQGFYGYTFGSGTRLTVV.

CDR3 protein: CASSLDGGGVSYEQYF. The CDR3 DNA reads as TGCGCCAGCAGCTTGGACGGGGGGGGAGTCTCCTACGAGCAGTACTTC. The chain employs TRBV5-1 and TRBJ2-7; 8 bases line up with TRBD2. Germline CDR1 is SGHRS and CDR2 is YFSETQ. V was clipped by 0 bases and J by 0 bases; unmatched bases: 5. The CDR3 totals 16 residues.

CDR3 in DNA: TGCGCCAGCAGCCATGTAGCTAGCGGGGGTGCACCCTACGAGCAGTACTTC. Translated: CASSHVASGGAPYEQYF. The V gene is TRBV4-1, the J gene TRBJ2-7; TRBD2 matches 10 bases. The CDR3 consists of 17 residues. CDR1 and CDR2 (germline): MGHRA, YSYEKL. V shed 3 bases, J shed 2 bases, and the junction held 10 bases outside the gene matches.

The table lists this clone with a few counts. The chain uses TRBV6-5 and TRBJ1-4; 7 nucleotides agree with TRBD1. Trimming at V came to 2 bases and at J to 8 bases, leaving 8 bases not matched to a gene. Germline values: CDR1 MNHEY, CDR2 SVGAGI. There are 15 residues in the CDR3. CDR3 sequence reads: CASSYLGTAGEKLFF. As DNA, the CDR3 is TGTGCCAGCAGTTACCTAGGGACAGCCGGGGAAAAACTGTTTTTT.

The rearrangement joins TRBV27 to TRBJ2-3, with 8 bases aligning to TRBD1. J gave up 5 bases and V 7 bases, and 8 bases lay outside the gene matches. The CDR3 sequence is 14 residues long. Germline V gives CDR1 MNHEY, CDR2 SMNVEV (reference sequence). CDR3 bases: TGTGCCAGCACAAAACAGGGGGTCGTAGATACGCAGTATTTT. It codes for CASTKQGVVDTQYF.

This clone was seen more than once but under ten times. V gene TRBV5-4 combines with J gene TRBJ2-7; D gene uncertain. The CDR3 has 11 amino acids. Trimming took 10 bases from V and 3 from J, leaving 11 bases between them. CDR1 and CDR2 (germline): SGHNT, YYREEE (reference sequence). The CDR3 reads CALGSDYEQYF. For the CDR3, the DNA is TGTGCCCTAGGCTCCGACTACGAGCAGTACTTC. Full variable domain (rest looked up from reference TRBV5-4 and TRBJ2-7): ETGVTQSPTHLIKTRGQQVTLRCSSQSGHNTVSWYQQALGQGPQFIFQYYREEENGRGNFPPRFSGLQFPNYSSELNVNALELDDSALYLCALGSDYEQYFGPGTRLTVT.

The chain is built from TRBV27 and TRBJ1-2, with 7 bases that match TRBD1. CDR1 is MNHEY and CDR2 is SMNVEV in the germline V gene (reference sequence). The CDR3 runs to 14 residues. Trimming cost V 3 bases and J 6 bases; bases outside gene matches: 7. CDR3 sequence (DNA): TGTGCCAGCAGTTTGGGACAGATGAGGGATGGCTACACCTTC. This gives the protein CASSLGQMRDGYTF.

This clone was counted a few times. This rearrangement joins TRBV30 to TRBJ2-2, with 9 nucleotides matching TRBD1. The CDR3 loop spans 15 amino acids. Per the germline V gene, CDR1 is GTSNPN and CDR2 is SVGIG (reference sequence). Trimming at V came to 4 bases and at J to 6 bases, leaving 9 bases not matched to a gene. CDR3 sequence (DNA): TGTGCCTGGAAGAGCCTGGGACAGGGATCCGGGGAGCTGTTTTTT. Translation gives CAWKSLGQGSGELFF.

V gene TRBV11-2 combines with J gene TRBJ2-5; tentatively, D is TRBD2 (5 bases). The end of the DNA aligns better with TRBJ2-7, so the J call may be wrong. Germline V gives CDR1 SGHAT, CDR2 FQNNGV. This CDR3 has 14 amino acids. The chain's CDR3 is CASSPPGFGYEQYF. CDR3 sequence (DNA): TGTGCCAGCAGCCCCCCGGGGTTTGGGTACGAGCAGTACTTC.

This clone was picked up a small number of times. This chain connects TRBV7-9 to TRBJ2-1; no reliable D call. Per the germline V gene, CDR1 is SEHNR and CDR2 is FQNEAQ (reference sequence). The CDR3 has 13 amino acids. V lost 5 bases, J lost 8 bases, and 13 bases lay in between. CDR3 coding DNA: TGTGCCAGCAGCGCTGGATCGGGTTATGAGCAGTTCTTC. Translated: CASSAGSGYEQFF.

This chain joins TRBV7-8 and TRBJ1-1, with D unclear. CDR1 SGHVS and CDR2 FQNEAQ come from the germline V gene. Between the trimmed V and J ends, which lost 2 bases and 1 base, there was a span of 8 bases. The CDR3 contains 14 residues. The CDR3 spells CASSLIEGNTEAFF. In DNA, the CDR3 is TGTGCCAGCAGCTTAATTGAGGGGAACACTGAAGCTTTCTTT.

The genes are TRBV28 and TRBJ1-1; tentatively, D is TRBD1 (5 bases). Per the germline V gene, CDR1 is MDHEN and CDR2 is SYDVKM. This CDR3 comprises 14 residues. Trimming took 7 bases from V and 1 from J, leaving 13 bases between them. The CDR3 spells CASTPRGQNTEAFF. The CDR3 DNA is TGTGCCAGCACCCCGCGGGGCCAGAACACTGAAGCTTTCTTT.

CDR3 region: CANSAGGSGNTEAFF. The DNA for the CDR3 is TGTGCCAACTCGGCGGGGGGCAGTGGGAACACTGAAGCTTTCTTT. The V call is TRBV5-4, the J call TRBJ1-1; possible D gene TRBD1, 6 bases. CDR3 length: 15 residues. Germline V gene lookup returns CDR1 SGHNT and CDR2 YYREEE (reference sequence). V was shortened by 9 bases and J by 1 base, with 19 bases between the two germline ends.

This clone appeared a few times. This rearrangement joins TRBV11-2 to TRBJ1-5, with D possibly TRBD1 on 6 matching bases. The CDR3 is 16 residues long. The ends were cut back, 3 bases at V and 4 bases at J, with 16 bases in the middle. CDR1 and CDR2 (germline): SGHAT, FQNNGV. CDR3: CASSLEQEDRNQPQHF. The DNA of the CDR3 is TGTGCCAGCAGCTTGGAGCAAGAGGACAGAAATCAGCCCCAGCATTTT.

This clone appeared a single time. The chain links TRBV28 to TRBJ2-7; the match to TRBD2 covers 7 bases. Germline lookup yields CDR1 MDHEN and CDR2 SYDVKM. The CDR3 loop spans 13 amino acids. V lost 9 bases and J lost 2; bases outside the gene matches: 7. The CDR3 sequence: CASRAGSTYEQYF. The CDR3 bases are TGTGCCAGTCGAGCGGGGAGTACCTACGAGCAGTACTTC.

The sample holds one count of this clone. The chain recombines TRBV13 with TRBJ1-1, with 9 nucleotides matching TRBD1. Losses at the gene ends were 5 bases for V and 1 base for J; bases not matched to a gene: 2. The CDR3 is 14 residues long. Germline assignment: CDR1 PRHDT and CDR2 FYEKMQ (reference sequence). The CDR3 DNA sequence: TGTGCCAGCAGCGGGGGACAGGGGAACACTGAAGCTTTCTTT. It yields the protein CASSGGQGNTEAFF.

The V gene is TRBV7-3, the J gene TRBJ2-2, with 7 bases matching TRBD2. The CDR3 is 13 amino acids. Germline CDR1 reads SGHTA; CDR2 reads FQGTGA. V shed 3 bases, J shed 6 bases, and the junction held 1 base outside the gene matches. This CDR3 reads CASSFRGAGELFF. Here the CDR3 DNA reads TGTGCCAGCAGCTTCCGGGGGGCCGGGGAGCTGTTTTTT.

The gene calls are TRBV6-6 and TRBJ1-2, with 7 bases fitting TRBD1. The CDR3 totals 12 residues. CDR1 and CDR2 (germline): MNHNY, SVGAGI (reference sequence). The CDR3 DNA sequence: TGTGCAGGAAACAGGGGCGACTATGGCTACACCTTC. It is translated as CAGNRGDYGYTF.

The rearrangement joins TRBV5-1 to TRBJ2-1, with 10 bases identical to TRBD2. The V and J ends lost 3 bases and 4 bases, in that order; junction bases with no gene match: 7. This CDR3 has 16 amino acids. The germline V gene has CDR1 SGHRS and CDR2 YFSETQ. CDR3 coding DNA: TGCGCCAGCAGCTGGGTAGCGGGGGGAGGTTACAATGAGCAGTTCTTC. It encodes CASSWVAGGGYNEQFF.

V gene TRBV6-5 combines with J gene TRBJ1-1, with D tentatively TRBD1 (5 bases). Germline values: CDR1 MNHEY, CDR2 SVGAGI. Trimming cost V 6 bases and J 3 bases, with 17 bases left between them. The CDR3 sequence is 15 residues long. The CDR3 nucleotides are TGTGCCAGCAGCCTATCTGGGGCTGACGACACTGAAGCTTTCTTT. Translating it yields CASSLSGADDTEAFF.

The chain couples TRBV20-1 to TRBJ1-2; D uncertain. CDR1 DFQATT and CDR2 SNEGSKA come from the germline V gene (reference sequence). The length of the CDR3 is 11 residues. Trimming removed 1 base from V and 7 bases from J, with 7 bases in between. The CDR3 DNA is TGCAGTGCTAGAGGGGAGGGTGGCTACACCTTC. Encoded protein: CSARGEGGYTF.

The genes are TRBV27 and TRBJ1-2, with 9 bases lining up with TRBD1. Losses at the gene ends were 6 bases for V and 7 bases for J; bases not matched to a gene: 12. In germline, CDR1 is MNHEY, CDR2 SMNVEV (reference sequence). The CDR3 has 15 amino acids. The DNA for the CDR3 is TGTGCCAGCAGCATCCGGGACAGGGAAGGGGGTGGCTACACCTTC. Translation gives CASSIRDREGGGYTF.

The rearrangement links TRBV27 to TRBJ2-1; a possible D gene is TRBD2 (5 bases). The CDR3 runs to 13 residues. The germline V gene has CDR1 MNHEY and CDR2 SMNVEV (reference sequence). Trimming stripped 7 bases from V and 6 bases from J, with 13 bases between. Here the CDR3 reads CASTIGGRNEQFF. The DNA of the CDR3 is TGTGCCAGCACCATAGGAGGTCGCAATGAGCAGTTCTTC.

This clone was seen ten or more times. CDR3 loop: CASSYVGDNEKLFF. In nucleotides, the CDR3 is TGTGCCAGCAGTTACGTGGGAGATAATGAAAAACTGTTTTTT. The chain joins TRBV6-6 to TRBJ1-4; D is ambiguous. The CDR3 has 14 residues. Germline V gene lookup returns CDR1 MNHNY and CDR2 SVGAGI (reference sequence). Trimming pared 2 bases from V and 4 bases from J, leaving 8 bases between.

DNA of the CDR3: TGTGCCAGCAGTTACTCGACCCGAAGGGGCGTTCAGTACTTC. Its protein is CASSYSTRRGVQYF. The V gene is TRBV6-5, the J gene TRBJ2-4; perhaps TRBD1 as D (5 bases). This CDR3 is built from 14 residues. Germline CDR1 and CDR2: MNHEY and SVGAGI. Trimming pared 0 bases from V and 11 bases from J, leaving 14 bases between.